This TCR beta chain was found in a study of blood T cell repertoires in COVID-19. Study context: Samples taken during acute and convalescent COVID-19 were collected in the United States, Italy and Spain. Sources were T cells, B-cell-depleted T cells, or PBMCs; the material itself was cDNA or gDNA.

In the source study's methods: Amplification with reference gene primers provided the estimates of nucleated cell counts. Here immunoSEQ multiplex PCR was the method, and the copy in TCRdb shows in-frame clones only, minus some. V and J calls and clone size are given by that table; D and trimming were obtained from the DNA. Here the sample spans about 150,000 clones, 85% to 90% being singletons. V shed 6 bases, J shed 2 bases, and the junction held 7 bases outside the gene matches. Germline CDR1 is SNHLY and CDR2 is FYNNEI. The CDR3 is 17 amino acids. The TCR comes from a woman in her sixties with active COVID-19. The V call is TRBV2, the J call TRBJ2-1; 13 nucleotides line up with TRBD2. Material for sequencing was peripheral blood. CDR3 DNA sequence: TGTGCCAGCAGCTCAATCGGACTAGCGGGGGCCTACAATGAGCAGTTCTTC. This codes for CASSSIGLAGAYNEQFF.